This record looks at one T cell receptor beta chain sequence and its context. Its antigen is currently not known. No base qualities exist here, and no much larger clone lies one base off it. The data are from a study of blood T cell repertoires in COVID-19 (dated by TCRdb to the early 2020s). Notes on the research overall: Collaborator samples came from the United States, Italy and Spain and covered acute and convalescent phases of COVID-19. Samples were obtained from the ongoing ImmuneRACE study (first 160 participants) and from 1,254 subjects provided by 6 global collaborators. Deeply sampled blood TCRbeta repertoires from subjects exposed to, actively infected with, or recovered from COVID-19 were included in the dataset. The repertoires were made available in a free public database intended to serve as a resource for research on the immune response to SARS-CoV-2. The sample metadata nearly always contained a de-identified subject ID, COVID-19 status, age in years and sex. The material from the prospective study consisted of cDNA or gDNA derived from T cells, B-cell-depleted T cells, or PBMCs. Where HLA class I and class II types were available, the types were taken from metadata supplied by the sample provider, not from assay-based typing.

The germline V gene (reference sequence) provides CDR1 SGHNT and CDR2 YYREEE. Trimming at the junction amounts to 2 bases on V and 1 base on J, and the germline ends lie 10 bases apart. The CDR3 runs 16 residues from the cysteine to the phenylalanine. The CDR3 DNA has 48 bases and is translated from base 1. The investigation overall reported the following: Clinical and demographic metadata were provided uncurated, with the amount varying by source and participant.

One collaborating source in Seattle enrolled patients while the patients were actively infected and followed the patients over time throughout the course of disease. The collaborating institutions used their own protocols to collect whole blood in K2EDTA tubes. For TCRbeta analysis, collaborator samples were shipped as frozen whole blood, as isolated PBMCs, or as DNA extracted from either sample type. TCRbeta CDR3 regions were amplified from genomic DNA by means of the immunoSEQ Assay, a bias-controlled multiplex PCR. The study's own analysis went as follows. Nucleated cell counts per sample were estimated from amplification of reference gene primers within the assay. Sequence reads were collapsed and filtered to measure the absolute abundance of every unique TCRbeta CDR3 rearrangement. Productive Simpson clonality was computed per sample as the square root of Simpson's diversity index over productive rearrangements. In its TCRdb copy, this immuneACCESS table keeps in-frame sequences only and misses some clones. Where compared with another copy, unresolved V genes explain less than half of these, and the others have no known cause. V and J calls and clone size are given by that table; D and trimming were obtained from the DNA. The sample records 80,000 or so clones, 70% to 90% of which are singletons. The ten biggest clones cover approximately 11% of the sample.

This TCR came from a man between 60 and 75 years old with COVID-19, enrolled during active disease. The chain is encoded by TRBV5-4 joined to TRBJ1-6; the D gene is not confidently resolved. The sample was peripheral blood. The CDR3 reads as follows: CASSFGPPSYNSPLHF. The nucleotide sequence is given as TGTGCCAGCAGCTTCGGTCCCCCGTCCTATAATTCACCCCTCCACTTT.